This TCR beta chain was documented in a study of Graves' ophthalmopathy and Graves' hyperthyroidism. Study summary: At initial diagnosis, peripheral blood was obtained, and this preceded any treatment.

Findings and caveats of the study: The model predicted ophthalmopathy progression with 60% to 71% sensitivity and around 74% specificity.

RNA served as the template for amplifying TCR beta CDR3 regions. An opening RT-PCR round employed HTBI primers and preceded a second-round multiplex PCR. In TCRdb, the multiplex PCR reads were re-called with MiXCR into one record per CDR3 protein. The data contain around 40,000 distinct CDR3 sequences, about 50% of them seen just once; the ten biggest clones take up more than 15%. Per germline, CDR1 SGHNT and CDR2 YENEEA. The CDR3 is 16 amino acids. V shed 5 bases, J shed 5 bases, and the junction held 9 bases outside the gene matches. Concerning this clonotype: The antigen remains undetermined.

Diagnoses were established from clinical symptoms, serum thyroxine, TRAb, thyroid ultrasound and orbital computed tomography. The receptor's source is an adult man with Graves' ophthalmopathy. The V gene is TRBV11-3, the J gene TRBJ2-5; TRBD2 aligns across 12 bases. Input material: peripheral blood. The CDR3, as DNA: TGTGCCAGCAGCGTAGGGCTAGCGGGGGGGTTGGAGACCCAGTACTTC. Translating gives CASSVGLAGGLETQYF.